This TCR beta chain was sequenced in a study of long-term antiretroviral therapy in people with HIV. Survey-level resolution applied to immunoSEQ assay v3.0. For every sample, sequencing targeted about 35,000-50,000 T-cell genomes. TCRdb keeps only in-frame clones here, not all; method: immunoSEQ multiplex PCR. Of over 30,000 clones listed, about 85% are singletons. On this clone itself: What it binds is not known.

Findings of the study overall: Although diversity increased after ART, it remained lower than in transplant donor controls.

DNA was extracted from approximately 1-10 million thawed cryopreserved PBMC. Trimming took off 4 bases at V and 5 bases at J, with 17 bases between the two ends. CDR1 and CDR2 from the germline V gene are LNHDA and SQIVND (reference sequence). The CDR3 sequence is 15 residues long. The chain joins TRBV19 to TRBJ1-2; D perhaps matches TRBD1 (6 bases). This receptor was obtained from a man aged 18 to 29 with HIV. The sequencing here drew on unsorted PBMCs, taken 1.1 years after starting antiretroviral therapy. The CDR3 DNA is TGTGCCAGTAGTAAGGCTGGCGGGCAGGGGTATGGCTACACCTTC. Translated: CASSKAGGQGYGYTF.